The 20 T cell receptor beta chains below were found in one sample sequenced in a study of shared clonotypes between healthy human individuals. Assay: immunoSEQ multiplex PCR; the TCRdb copy retains only in-frame clones and omits some. The repertoire holds some 980,000 clones, with approximately 76% as singletons. The sequenced sample was memory CD4+ T cells sorted from blood. Subset specified: CD45RA-negative fraction. The receptors originated from a man between 18 and 35 years old in good health.

The CDR3 coding sequence is TGCGCCAGCAGCTCTAACGCGGGAGATACGCAGTATTTT. Translating it yields CASSSNAGDTQYF. The chain employs TRBV5-1 and TRBJ2-3; tentative D call: TRBD2 (5 bases). The germline V gene encodes CDR1 SGHRS and CDR2 YFSETQ. This CDR3 region has 13 residues. V was clipped by 3 bases and J by 5 bases, with 10 bases between them.

The chain couples TRBV5-4 to TRBJ2-7; the match to TRBD1 covers 8 bases. Germline values: CDR1 SGHNT, CDR2 YYREEE (reference sequence). After removal of 4 bases from V and 2 bases from J, the junction contained 8 bases not matched to a gene. There are 15 residues in the CDR3. CDR3 DNA: TGTGCCAGCAGCCCCAATGGACAGGGTCCCTACGAGCAGTACTTC. Translated: CASSPNGQGPYEQYF.

The chain joins TRBV6-1 to TRBJ2-7; a weak D match, TRBD1 (7 bases). Trimming shortened V by 8 bases and J by 7 bases, and 24 bases separated the two germline ends. The germline V gene has CDR1 MNHNS and CDR2 SASEGT. The CDR3 has 15 amino acids. CDR3 sequence reads: CASATEGRGVSEQYF. CDR3 in DNA: TGTGCCAGCGCTACCGAGGGCAGGGGGGTTTCGGAGCAGTACTTC.

This chain joins TRBV27 and TRBJ2-5; 7 nucleotides align to TRBD2. The germline CDR1 and CDR2 sequences are MNHEY and SMNVEV (reference sequence). The CDR3 contains 14 residues. V dropped 5 bases and J dropped 6; count of bases not matched to a gene: 9. CDR3 amino acids: CASSKSGVGKTQYF. CDR3 nucleotide sequence: TGTGCCAGCAGTAAAAGCGGGGTAGGGAAGACCCAGTACTTC.

The chain's CDR3 is CAWSVPPRYVMGDGAFF. The CDR3 DNA follows: TGTGCCTGGAGTGTACCACCCCGTTACGTGATGGGGGACGGAGCTTTCTTT. J is TRBJ1-1 and V is TRBV30, with a weak D call TRBD1 (5 bases). The V gene lost 0 bases and the J gene lost 10 bases, with 27 bases spanning the gap. This CDR3 region has 17 residues. CDR1 is GTSNPN and CDR2 is SVGIG in the germline V gene (reference sequence).

The V gene is TRBV6-1, the J gene TRBJ1-2; weak D call: TRBD1 (5 bases). The CDR3 extends over 14 amino acids. Per germline, CDR1 MNHNS and CDR2 SASEGT. Trimming took off 1 base at V and 4 bases at J, with 10 bases between the two ends. The CDR3 DNA is TGTGCCAGCAGTGAAGTCCAGGGCATCTATGGCTACACCTTC. Amino acid sequence: CASSEVQGIYGYTF.

The chain uses TRBV5-8 and TRBJ1-5, with D maybe TRBD1 (5 bases). V was trimmed by 3 bases and J by 4 bases, leaving 14 bases between them. Germline lookup yields CDR1 SGHTS and CDR2 YDEGEE. The CDR3 is 15 amino acids. The CDR3 DNA sequence: TGTGCCAGCAGCTGGGGCCAACACCCAAATCAGCCCCAGCATTTT. Its protein is CASSWGQHPNQPQHF. The variable domain in full, with the rest retrieved from reference TRBV5-8 and TRBJ1-5, is EAGVTQSPTHLIKTRGQQATLRCSPISGHTSVYWYQQALGLGLQFLLWYDEGEERNRGNFPPRFSGRQFPNYSSELNVNALELEDSALYLCASSWGQHPNQPQHFGDGTRLSIL.

This sequence joins TRBV6-6 and TRBJ1-1, with 7 positions matching TRBD1. Germline CDR1 MNHNY, CDR2 SVGAGI (reference sequence). With V trimmed by 5 bases and J by 1 base, 10 bases remained unmatched. The CDR3 consists of 16 residues. Here the CDR3 DNA reads TGTGCCAGCAGTAATCAGAACAGGGGAGGGAACACTGAAGCTTTCTTT. This encodes CASSNQNRGGNTEAFF.

The V gene is TRBV7-9, the J gene TRBJ1-3; 10 bases fit TRBD1. Germline V CDR1 and CDR2: SEHNR, FQNEAQ (reference sequence). The CDR3 consists of 17 residues. V gave up 6 bases and J gave up 0 bases; unmatched junction bases: 8. CDR3 sequence (DNA): TGTGCCAGCAGGAGACAGGGGGCCCCTTCCTCTGGAAACACCATATATTTT. Amino acid sequence: CASRRQGAPSSGNTIYF.

The sample holds a few counts of this clone. This sequence joins TRBV5-5 and TRBJ1-1; 8 bases line up with TRBD1. This CDR3 has 14 residues. Germline CDR1 is SGHKS and CDR2 is YYEKEE (reference sequence). V shed 4 bases and J 4 bases; nucleotides not matched to a gene: 6. DNA of the CDR3: TGTGCCAGCAGCACGGGACAGGTGTCCACTGAAGCTTTCTTT. Its translation: CASSTGQVSTEAFF.

The chain combines TRBV5-1 with TRBJ2-1; tentatively, D is TRBD2 (6 bases). This CDR3 contains 15 residues. The V end lost 4 bases, the J end lost 8 bases, and 19 bases lay between the germline ends. Germline V gene lookup returns CDR1 SGHRS and CDR2 YFSETQ. The CDR3 sequence is CASSAPGSRSYEQFF. The CDR3 DNA is TGCGCCAGCAGCGCACCCGGGAGCAGGTCGTATGAGCAGTTCTTC. The entire variable domain, with the rest obtained from reference TRBV5-1 and TRBJ2-1, is as follows: KAGVTQTPRYLIKTRGQQVTLSCSPISGHRSVSWYQQTPGQGLQFLFEYFSETQRNKGNFPGRFSGRQFSNSRSEMNVSTLELGDSALYLCASSAPGSRSYEQFFGPGTRLTVL.

This clone came up a few times. The chain links TRBV19 to TRBJ1-1; possibly TRBD1 for D (5 bases). The CDR3 sequence is 11 residues long. V lost 6 bases and J 8 bases, leaving 10 bases between the germline ends. Germline CDR1 and CDR2: LNHDA and SQIVND (reference sequence). The CDR3 DNA sequence: TGTGCCAGTAGCAAATGGGGGGAAGCTTTCTTT. This sequence encodes CASSKWGEAFF.

This chain links TRBV6-6 with TRBJ2-7; 8 bases fit TRBD2. The V segment lost 8 bases and the J segment 1 base; nucleotides outside the gene matches: 1. CDR1 and CDR2 from the germline V gene are MNHNY and SVGAGI (reference sequence). This CDR3 has 12 amino acids. The CDR3 DNA sequence: TGTGCCAGCCAGCGGGGGTCCTACGAGCAGTACTTC. Amino acids: CASQRGSYEQYF.

The CDR3 DNA reads as TGTGCCAGCAGTCTCTCGGTCGGGGGGGCTTACGAGCAGTACTTC. The encoded protein is CASSLSVGGAYEQYF. The rearrangement joins TRBV28 to TRBJ2-7, with TRBD2 matching over 8 bases. CDR1 and CDR2 (germline): MDHEN, SYDVKM. The trim removed 5 bases at V and 4 bases at J, leaving 10 bases unmatched. The length of the CDR3 is 15 residues.

The chain couples TRBV6-6 to TRBJ2-7; D is unresolved. Germline CDR1 and CDR2: MNHNY and SVGAGI (reference sequence). This CDR3 is 14 amino acids long. V was cut by 7 bases and J by 0 bases, with 13 bases left in between. The CDR3 region has the DNA TGTGCCAGCAACCAACTTTCGGGCTCCTACGAGCAGTACTTC. Its protein product is CASNQLSGSYEQYF.

This clone came up a few times. The chain has TRBV5-1 and TRBJ2-7; TRBD2 matches 7 bases. Germline trimming cut 4 bases from V and 0 bases from J; bases unmatched to any gene: 13. The length of the CDR3 is 17 residues. Looked up from germline, CDR1 is SGHRS and CDR2 is YFSETQ. CDR3 sequence (DNA): TGCGCCAGCAGCCCCTCTCGGAGCGGGGCAAGCTCCTACGAGCAGTACTTC. Translating it yields CASSPSRSGASSYEQYF.

The gene calls are TRBV6-6 and TRBJ2-2; 7 bases map to TRBD2. This CDR3 is 15 amino acids long. V dropped 6 bases and J dropped 0; count of bases not matched to a gene: 4. Germline-derived CDR1 and CDR2 are MNHNY and SVGAGI (reference sequence). DNA for the CDR3: TGTGCCAGCAGCCAACTAGCGTCGAACACCGGGGAGCTGTTTTTT. It encodes CASSQLASNTGELFF.

In nucleotides, the CDR3 is TGTGCCAGCAGCGTACGACAGGGAACCTACAATGAGCAGTTCTTC. Protein: CASSVRQGTYNEQFF. The V and J genes are TRBV9 and TRBJ2-1; TRBD1 matches 7 bases. The CDR3 runs 15 residues. Germline loops: CDR1 SGDLS, CDR2 YYNGEE. The V and J ends lost 1 base and 2 bases, in that order; junction bases with no gene match: 3.

J is TRBJ1-1 and V is TRBV7-2, with D possibly being TRBD1 (6 bases). The germline gives CDR1 SGHTA, CDR2 FQGNSA. V was trimmed by 0 bases and J by 1 base, leaving 12 bases between them. This CDR3 has 16 residues. Here the CDR3 DNA reads TGTGCCAGCAGCTTAGCGGGAAGGGGGGAGAACACTGAAGCTTTCTTT. Its protein product is CASSLAGRGENTEAFF.

This clone was observed a few times. The chain employs TRBV9 and TRBJ2-3, with 10 bases identical to TRBD1. This CDR3 is 17 amino acids long. V gave up 2 bases and J gave up 3 bases; unmatched junction bases: 9. Germline values: CDR1 SGDLS, CDR2 YYNGEE. The CDR3 region is CASSVGGRDRGTDTQYF. The CDR3 DNA follows: TGTGCCAGCAGCGTTGGGGGTCGGGACAGGGGAACAGATACGCAGTATTTT.